The clone carrying this T cell receptor beta chain was found once. As yet, its antigen is unknown. TCRdb itself ran the reads through MiXCR, one entry per CDR3 protein. The table records about 890,000 distinct CDR3 sequences, less than 35% of them present only once. The data were obtained in a study of T cell repertoires in cytomegalovirus infection. About the study: CMV epitopes that were recently identified and HLA-C-restricted were used alongside well-studied HLA-B-restricted ones. Public TCR beta signatures marked donors with CMV infection and the matching HLA.

Trimming cost V 3 bases and J 2 bases; bases outside gene matches: 3. This CDR3 contains 16 residues. Germline V gene data show CDR1 as SGHRS and CDR2 as YFSETQ. General study results and limits: HLA-C-restricted CMV clonotypes gave the most frequent clonotype in two of eight donors.

V and J are TRBV5-1 and TRBJ2-2; 11 nucleotides agree with TRBD2. Sequenced here: cultured CD8+ T cells from PBMCs, sampled from culture after CMV antigen stimulation. The clonotype comes from a human donor in good health (CMV status not recorded). Some clones in this sample may be carry-over from other donors' samples. Written as DNA, the CDR3 is TGCGCCAGCAGCTCGGGACTAGCGGATAACACCGGGGAGCTGTTTTTT. As protein: CASSSGLADNTGELFF.